Included here is one TCR beta chain sequence, with context. Antigen unknown. At one boundary the junction diverges from the germline segment, which might be a read error. The CDR3 loop spans 15 amino acids. Germline lookup yields CDR1 SGHAT and CDR2 FQNNGV. These data come from a study of T cells in Graves' hyperthyroidism and ophthalmopathy. The source material, RNA transcripts, was used to amplify TCR beta CDR3 regions. Using the HTBI primer set, a first-round RT-PCR was run on the TCR CDR3. TCRdb recomputed calls from the multiplex PCR reads with MiXCR, one row per CDR3 protein. The sample shows roughly 570,000 distinct CDR3 sequences, about half of them seen only once. Exclusion followed for patients with uncontrolled infection, other autoimmune disease, pregnancy or lactation. Study observations and caveats: Median prediction lead before ophthalmopathy onset was around 7 months with the model. Among clonotypes expanded in thyroid above 0.001, most were also found in blood.

Sequencing was carried out using peripheral blood or thyroid tissue (not recorded which). The sequence was collected from an adult woman with Graves' disease, either hyperthyroidism or ophthalmopathy (not recorded which). The chain carries TRBV11-2 and TRBJ1-1; 9 bases are shared with TRBD1. The CDR3 coding sequence is TGTGCCAGCATCGGGGCCCGAGACAGGGGGACTGAAGCTTCCTTT. Translated, it gives CASIGARDRGTEASF.